A selection of T cell receptor beta chains follows, all from one sample in a study of CD8 T cells in Susac syndrome. TCRdb ran MiXCR on the immunoSEQ multiplex PCR reads and lists one entry per CDR3 protein. Of some 400,000 distinct CDR3 sequences in the sample, roughly 85% were seen once. The sequenced sample was CD8+ T cells from PBMCs. These receptors all come from a human donor with multiple sclerosis. Each CDR3 is given with its conserved first and last residue. Fields, in order: CDR3 DNA, CDR3 protein, D gene, V gene, clone size, J gene. D genes are given only for firm matches. Expanded clones get a size class; other rows say once, few or many, or leave the size out.

CDR3 DNA: TGTGCCAGCAGCACACACCAGGGTTTAGAGACCCAGTACTTC
CDR3 protein: CASSTHQGLETQYF
D gene: NA
V gene: TRBV11-2
clone size: once
J gene: TRBJ2-5

CDR3 DNA: TGTGCCAGCAGTTACTCGGTGACTAGCGGGTACAATGAGCAGTTCTTC
CDR3 protein: CASSYSVTSGYNEQFF
D gene: TRBD2
V gene: TRBV6-2/TRBV6-3
clone size: NA
J gene: TRBJ2-1

CDR3 DNA: TGTGCCAGCAGTGAAGGGCTAGCAGCCCCCTACAATGAGCAGTTCTTC
CDR3 protein: CASSEGLAAPYNEQFF
D gene: NA
V gene: TRBV6-1
clone size: NA
J gene: TRBJ2-1

CDR3 DNA: TGTGCCAGCAGTGAAGGGCAGGGAGCTAATTCACCCCTCCACTTT
CDR3 protein: CASSEGQGANSPLHF
D gene: NA
V gene: TRBV2
clone size: NA
J gene: TRBJ1-6

CDR3 DNA: TGTGCCATCAGTGTTGGACAGGGGTTTTTGGACGAGCAGTACTTC
CDR3 protein: CAISVGQGFLDEQYF
D gene: TRBD1
V gene: TRBV10-3
clone size: NA
J gene: TRBJ2-7

CDR3 DNA: TGCGCCAGCAGCTTGAATCGGTGGGAATACAACTCTGGAAACACCATATATTTT
CDR3 protein: CASSLNRWEYNSGNTIYF
D gene: NA
V gene: TRBV5-1
clone size: NA
J gene: TRBJ1-3

CDR3 DNA: TGTGCCAGCAGTTGGGTAGGGAGTAATGAAAAACTGTTTTTT
CDR3 protein: CASSWVGSNEKLFF
D gene: NA
V gene: TRBV27
clone size: NA
J gene: TRBJ1-4

CDR3 DNA: TGTGCCAGCAGCGTAGTCGTTAGTGGGACAGCCTATGGCTACACCTTC
CDR3 protein: CASSVVVSGTAYGYTF
D gene: TRBD1
V gene: TRBV9
clone size: NA
J gene: TRBJ1-2

CDR3 DNA: TGCAGCGTTGAAGGGGGGGTGGGCTACGAGCAGTACTTC
CDR3 protein: CSVEGGVGYEQYF
D gene: NA
V gene: TRBV29-1
clone size: NA
J gene: TRBJ2-7

CDR3 DNA: TGTGCCAGCAGCTTAGGGTCCACGGGGGATACGCAGTATTTT
CDR3 protein: CASSLGSTGDTQYF
D gene: NA
V gene: TRBV7-9
clone size: NA
J gene: TRBJ2-3

CDR3 DNA: TGTGCCAGCAGTTCCCAGGGAGTTTGGTACGAGCAGTACTTC
CDR3 protein: CASSSQGVWYEQYF
D gene: NA
V gene: TRBV6-5
clone size: once
J gene: TRBJ2-7

CDR3 DNA: TGTGCCAGCAGCTTGGGACAGGGGTCGGATACGCAGTATTTT
CDR3 protein: CASSLGQGSDTQYF
D gene: TRBD1
V gene: TRBV5-5
clone size: NA
J gene: TRBJ2-3

CDR3 DNA: TGCGCCAGCAGCTTCACAACGGGACAGGGAGGCAATGAGCAGTTCTTC
CDR3 protein: CASSFTTGQGGNEQFF
D gene: TRBD1
V gene: TRBV5-1
clone size: NA
J gene: TRBJ2-1

CDR3 DNA: TGTGCCAGCAGCTCAACTTACTACGAGGGCACCGGGGAGCTGTTTTTT
CDR3 protein: CASSSTYYEGTGELFF
D gene: NA
V gene: TRBV5-5
clone size: NA
J gene: TRBJ2-2

CDR3 DNA: TGTGCCAGCAGTTTGGACAGGGAAAGCTCCTACGAGCAGTACTTC
CDR3 protein: CASSLDRESSYEQYF
D gene: TRBD1
V gene: TRBV6-1
clone size: NA
J gene: TRBJ2-7

CDR3 DNA: TGTGCCTGGAGTGTACGGTCAGCTCTGGCCATAGATACGCAGTATTTT
CDR3 protein: CAWSVRSALAIDTQYF
D gene: NA
V gene: TRBV30
clone size: NA
J gene: TRBJ2-3

CDR3 DNA: TGCAGCGTTGAAGATTTCCCCCAGGGGGTATACAATGAGCAGTTCTTC
CDR3 protein: CSVEDFPQGVYNEQFF
D gene: TRBD1
V gene: TRBV29-1
clone size: NA
J gene: TRBJ2-1

CDR3 DNA: TGTGCCAGCTCACTTCGCTACAATGAGCAGTTCTTC
CDR3 protein: CASSLRYNEQFF
D gene: NA
V gene: TRBV18
clone size: few
J gene: TRBJ2-1

CDR3 DNA: TGTGCCAGCACGCAGGGGGCACCCTCTGGGGCCAACGTCCTGACTTTC
CDR3 protein: CASTQGAPSGANVLTF
D gene: TRBD1
V gene: TRBV27
clone size: NA
J gene: TRBJ2-6

CDR3 DNA: TGTGCCTGGAGTAGTTGGCAGGAAGAGACCCAGTACTTC
CDR3 protein: CAWSSWQEETQYF
D gene: NA
V gene: TRBV30
clone size: NA
J gene: TRBJ2-5

CDR3 DNA: TGTGCCAGTAGTCCGGGGACTAGCACAGATACGCAGTATTTT
CDR3 protein: CASSPGTSTDTQYF
D gene: NA
V gene: TRBV19
clone size: few
J gene: TRBJ2-3

CDR3 DNA: TGCAGCGTTGAAAGGGTTGGGGAGCTGTTTTTT
CDR3 protein: CSVERVGELFF
D gene: NA
V gene: TRBV29-1
clone size: NA
J gene: TRBJ2-2

CDR3 DNA: TGTGCCAGCAGTTACCTCCCTGGCAATCAGCCCCAGCATTTT
CDR3 protein: CASSYLPGNQPQHF
D gene: NA
V gene: TRBV27
clone size: NA
J gene: TRBJ1-5

CDR3 DNA: TGTGCCAGCAGTTTGGAGGGTTCCTACAATGAGCAGTTCTTC
CDR3 protein: CASSLEGSYNEQFF
D gene: NA
V gene: TRBV12-3/TRBV12-4
clone size: NA
J gene: TRBJ2-1

CDR3 DNA: TGTGCCAGCAGTTTACGATGGCCCAATCAGCCCCAGCATTTT
CDR3 protein: CASSLRWPNQPQHF
D gene: NA
V gene: TRBV27
clone size: NA
J gene: TRBJ1-5

CDR3 DNA: TGTGCCAGCAGTGAAGGTAGCGGGGGGTACAATGAGCAGTTCTTC
CDR3 protein: CASSEGSGGYNEQFF
D gene: TRBD2
V gene: TRBV6-1
clone size: once
J gene: TRBJ2-1

CDR3 DNA: TGTGCCAGCAGCTTAGATCAGGGAAGGCAGCCCCAGCATTTT
CDR3 protein: CASSLDQGRQPQHF
D gene: NA
V gene: TRBV7-9
clone size: once
J gene: TRBJ1-5

CDR3 DNA: TGTGCCAGTGGCGGTTGGGACAGGAATGAAAAACTGTTTTTT
CDR3 protein: CASGGWDRNEKLFF
D gene: TRBD1
V gene: TRBV2
clone size: NA
J gene: TRBJ1-4

CDR3 DNA: TGTGCCAGCAGTGAAGCGGATGCGGGAAGCCTCTACGAGCAGTACTTC
CDR3 protein: CASSEADAGSLYEQYF
D gene: NA
V gene: TRBV2
clone size: NA
J gene: TRBJ2-7

CDR3 DNA: TGTGCCAGCAGCCAAGAGACAGCCCCCTTTCAGCAGTTCTTC
CDR3 protein: CASSQETAPFQQFF
D gene: NA
V gene: TRBV3-1
clone size: NA
J gene: TRBJ2-1

CDR3 DNA: TGCGCCAGCAGCTTGGCAGGCGGGAGTGGGTCCTACGAGCAGTACTTC
CDR3 protein: CASSLAGGSGSYEQYF
D gene: TRBD2
V gene: TRBV5-1
clone size: NA
J gene: TRBJ2-7

CDR3 DNA: TGTGCCAGCAGATACCGGGACAGGCTTGGAGATACGCAGTATTTT
CDR3 protein: CASRYRDRLGDTQYF
D gene: TRBD1
V gene: TRBV27
clone size: NA
J gene: TRBJ2-3

CDR3 DNA: TGCAGTGCATTTCGACAGGGGTCGAACACTGAAGCTTTCTTT
CDR3 protein: CSAFRQGSNTEAFF
D gene: TRBD1
V gene: TRBV20-1
clone size: NA
J gene: TRBJ1-1

CDR3 DNA: TGTGCCTGGAGTGAGGGCAGGGGGACTGAAGCTTTCTTT
CDR3 protein: CAWSEGRGTEAFF
D gene: TRBD1
V gene: TRBV30
clone size: NA
J gene: TRBJ1-1

CDR3 DNA: TGTGCCAGCAGTTACTCGGGTTTAAGAATGGACACCGGGGAGCTGTTTTTT
CDR3 protein: CASSYSGLRMDTGELFF
D gene: NA
V gene: TRBV6-5
clone size: NA
J gene: TRBJ2-2

CDR3 DNA: TGCAGTGCGACGGGTTCGGAAACACTAAATGAGAGGGTGACGACCTACAATGAGCAGTTCTTC
CDR3 protein: CSATGSETLNERVTTYNEQFF
D gene: NA
V gene: TRBV20-1
clone size: NA
J gene: TRBJ2-1

CDR3 DNA: TGCGCCAGCAGTGAAGGGGTCAAGGCCAGCACAGATACGCAGTATTTT
CDR3 protein: CASSEGVKASTDTQYF
D gene: NA
V gene: TRBV10-1
clone size: NA
J gene: TRBJ2-3

CDR3 DNA: TGTGCCAGCAGCTTAGGGGCCCAGACAAATCAGCCCCAGCATTTT
CDR3 protein: CASSLGAQTNQPQHF
D gene: NA
V gene: TRBV7-6
clone size: NA
J gene: TRBJ1-5

CDR3 DNA: TGTGCCAGCAGCTCGGGGACTAGCGGGGGCGGCCCCGGGGAGCTGTTTTTT
CDR3 protein: CASSSGTSGGGPGELFF
D gene: TRBD2
V gene: TRBV7-6
clone size: NA
J gene: TRBJ2-2

CDR3 DNA: TGTGCCAGCAGCCTTACGCTAGCGGGGGTCAACACCGGGGAGCTGTTTTTT
CDR3 protein: CASSLTLAGVNTGELFF
D gene: TRBD2
V gene: TRBV6-2/TRBV6-3
clone size: NA
J gene: TRBJ2-2

CDR3 DNA: TGTGCCGGGAGAACAGCGGACCTGGGCACTGAAGCTTTCTTT
CDR3 protein: CAGRTADLGTEAFF
D gene: NA
V gene: TRBV28
clone size: NA
J gene: TRBJ1-1

CDR3 DNA: TGTGCCTGGAGTGGACAGCCAGTTGAAGCTTTCTTT
CDR3 protein: CAWSGQPVEAFF
D gene: NA
V gene: TRBV30
clone size: NA
J gene: TRBJ1-1

CDR3 DNA: TGTGCCAGCAGCTTGTGGACAGGGGGCTCTGGAAACACCATATATTTT
CDR3 protein: CASSLWTGGSGNTIYF
D gene: TRBD1
V gene: TRBV7-2
clone size: NA
J gene: TRBJ1-3

CDR3 DNA: TGTGCCTGGAGTGCCTGGGGCAATCAGCCCCAGCATTTT
CDR3 protein: CAWSAWGNQPQHF
D gene: NA
V gene: TRBV30
clone size: NA
J gene: TRBJ1-5

CDR3 DNA: TGTGCCAGCACCCAAGCCGAGAACACTGAAGCTTTCTTT
CDR3 protein: CASTQAENTEAFF
D gene: NA
V gene: TRBV27
clone size: once
J gene: TRBJ1-1

CDR3 DNA: TGTGCCAGCAGTCCCGGCTCAGGGGTTTCACCCCTCCACTTT
CDR3 protein: CASSPGSGVSPLHF
D gene: NA
V gene: TRBV2
clone size: NA
J gene: TRBJ1-6

CDR3 DNA: TGTGCCAGCTCCCTTGTGGATACTAGCACAGATACGCAGTATTTT
CDR3 protein: CASSLVDTSTDTQYF
D gene: NA
V gene: TRBV28
clone size: NA
J gene: TRBJ2-3

CDR3 DNA: TGTGCCAGCAGTTCTCGACTAGCTGCCAATGAGCAGTTCTTC
CDR3 protein: CASSSRLAANEQFF
D gene: TRBD2
V gene: TRBV6-5
clone size: NA
J gene: TRBJ2-1

CDR3 DNA: TGTGCCAGCAGCTTAGAAGGGGGCTTGGGAAACACCATATATTTT
CDR3 protein: CASSLEGGLGNTIYF
D gene: TRBD1
V gene: TRBV11-2
clone size: NA
J gene: TRBJ1-3

CDR3 DNA: TGTGCCAGCAGCAACTGGGACGTTGAAGCTTTCTTT
CDR3 protein: CASSNWDVEAFF
D gene: NA
V gene: TRBV4-2
clone size: NA
J gene: TRBJ1-1

CDR3 DNA: TGTGCCAGCAGTAAAACCGGGACGGGATTTGATTCACCCCTCCACTTT
CDR3 protein: CASSKTGTGFDSPLHF
D gene: NA
V gene: TRBV6-1
clone size: NA
J gene: TRBJ1-6

CDR3 DNA: TGCGCCAGCAGCCAGGTTGACGGAAATTCACCCCTCCACTTT
CDR3 protein: CASSQVDGNSPLHF
D gene: NA
V gene: TRBV4-1
clone size: NA
J gene: TRBJ1-6

CDR3 DNA: TGTGCCAGCAGCCAAGCTTTATGGGCGAGCATAACCGAGCAGTACTTC
CDR3 protein: CASSQALWASITEQYF
D gene: NA
V gene: TRBV4-2
clone size: NA
J gene: TRBJ2-7

CDR3 DNA: TGTGCCAGCACTTTTCTCCCGATAGGAAACACCATATATTTT
CDR3 protein: CASTFLPIGNTIYF
D gene: NA
V gene: TRBV27
clone size: NA
J gene: TRBJ1-3